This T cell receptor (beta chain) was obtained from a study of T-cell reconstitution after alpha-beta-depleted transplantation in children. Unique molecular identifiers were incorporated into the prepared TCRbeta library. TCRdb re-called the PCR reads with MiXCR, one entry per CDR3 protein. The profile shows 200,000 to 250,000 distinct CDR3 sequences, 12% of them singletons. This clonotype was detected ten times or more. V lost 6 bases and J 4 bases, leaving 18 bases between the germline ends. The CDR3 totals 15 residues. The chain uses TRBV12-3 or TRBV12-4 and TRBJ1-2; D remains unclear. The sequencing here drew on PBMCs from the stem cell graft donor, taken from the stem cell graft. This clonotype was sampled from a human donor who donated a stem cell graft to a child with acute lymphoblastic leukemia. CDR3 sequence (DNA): TGTGCCAGCAGGCAGACCGACACTCCATTCTATGGCTACACCTTC. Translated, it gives CASRQTDTPFYGYTF.